The clone carrying this TCR beta chain has only one observation. Its specificity is not known. The entry originates in a study of radiotherapy plus CTLA-4 blockade in lung cancer. Study-wide points: Early blood T cell clone dynamics, with interferon-beta, were reported to best predict response.

Profiling relied on immunoSEQ multiplex PCR, and the TCRdb table lists in-frame clones only, not all of them. The table lists just over 35,000 clones, more than 80% of them singletons. This CDR3 is built from 16 residues. Trimming removed 4 bases at V and 4 bases at J, with 19 bases between. CDR1 is LNHNV, CDR2 YYDKDF, per germline (reference sequence). The receptor was derived from a human donor with non-small cell lung cancer who had stable disease on radiotherapy plus ipilimumab. The chain combines TRBV15 with TRBJ2-5, with a possible D match to TRBD2 (5 bases). The sample in question was peripheral blood, obtained from a patient treated with radiotherapy plus ipilimumab. In nucleotides, the CDR3 is TGTGCCACCAGCACAGAGCGAGGGAGCGGATCAGAGACCCAGTACTTC. The encoded protein is CATSTERGSGSETQYF.